This T cell receptor (beta chain) was found in a study of blood T cells in healthy people across ages. A sample-barcoded 5' primer and a J-beta primer mix were used in a second PCR of about 6 to 12 cycles. A single record per CDR3 protein comes from TCRdb applying MiXCR to the 5' RACE reads. Of roughly 1.5 million distinct CDR3 sequences listed, approximately 39% are singletons. CDR3 length equals 15 residues. Germline values: CDR1 SEHNR, CDR2 FQNEAQ (reference sequence). V was pared by 5 bases and J by 4 bases, with 9 bases of the junction left unmatched. This clonotype was detected a few times. The rearrangement uses TRBV7-9 and TRBJ2-7, with 9 bases aligning to TRBD1. Source material: blood. This clonotype was obtained from a woman between 18 and 29 years old in good health. In nucleotides, the CDR3 is TGTGCCAGCAGCATCTTCCGGGACAGGGAATACGAGCAGTACTTC. Translation gives CASSIFRDREYEQYF.